These 20 T cell receptor beta chains share one sample of origin, sequenced in a study of early T cells in non-severe SARS-CoV-2 infection. TCRdb reanalysed the 5' RACE reads using MiXCR and keeps one entry per CDR3 protein. This table holds roughly 48,000 distinct CDR3 sequences, 7% to 9% found once. Sequences were obtained from whole blood. The source of these receptors is an adult who was a healthcare worker with PCR-confirmed SARS-CoV-2 infection or an uninfected control (not recorded which).

The table lists this clonotype with many counts. This rearrangement joins TRBV5-1 to TRBJ2-5, with TRBD2 identical over 8 bases. CDR3 length: 13 residues. Losses at the gene ends were 6 bases for V and 3 bases for J; bases not matched to a gene: 4. In germline, CDR1 is SGHRS, CDR2 YFSETQ. In DNA, the CDR3 is TGCGCCAGCAATCCCGGGGGGGAAGAGACCCAGTACTTC. It is translated as CASNPGGEETQYF. Variable domain in full (rest from reference TRBV5-1 and TRBJ2-5): KAGVTQTPRYLIKTRGQQVTLSCSPISGHRSVSWYQQTPGQGLQFLFEYFSETQRNKGNFPGRFSGRQFSNSRSEMNVSTLELGDSALYLCASNPGGEETQYFGPGTRLLVL.

This clonotype was seen more than once but under ten times. J is TRBJ2-2 and V is TRBV4-1; 8 positions agree with TRBD2. Trimming took 0 bases from V and 1 from J; bases not matched to a gene: 1. The CDR3 consists of 16 residues. The germline V gene has CDR1 MGHRA and CDR2 YSYEKL. This CDR3 is CASSQELAGNTGELFF. CDR3 nucleotides: TGCGCCAGCAGCCAAGAGCTAGCGGGGAACACCGGGGAGCTGTTTTTT.

The CDR3 here is CASRGDLTGGYTF. The CDR3 DNA follows: TGTGCCAGCAGAGGGGACTTGACTGGCGGCTACACCTTC. The chain is built from TRBV6-5 and TRBJ1-2; D might be TRBD1 (5 bases). Looked up from germline, CDR1 is MNHEY and CDR2 is SVGAGI. Trimming took off 6 bases at V and 8 bases at J, with 16 bases between the two ends. The CDR3 has 13 residues.

The chain couples TRBV4-2 to TRBJ2-7, with TRBD2 as a possible D gene (6 bases). Trimming left V 0 bases short and J 3 bases short, with 6 bases between. CDR1 and CDR2 (germline): LGHNA, YNFKEQ. The CDR3 loop spans 13 amino acids. CDR3 amino acids: CASSQEGGYEQYF. The DNA of the CDR3 is TGTGCCAGCAGCCAAGAGGGGGGCTACGAGCAGTACTTC.

This clonotype was counted ten times or more. The chain couples TRBV6-5 to TRBJ2-2; the match to TRBD2 covers 12 bases. The CDR3 is 15 residues long. The V gene's germline CDR1 is MNHEY and CDR2 SVGAGI. V was clipped by 5 bases and J by 7 bases; unmatched bases: 5. CDR3 nucleotides: TGTGCCAGCAGTACACTAGCGGGAGGTCACGGGGAGCTGTTTTTT. It translates to CASSTLAGGHGELFF.

In its sample, this clonotype was seen a few times. The V call is TRBV20-1, the J call TRBJ2-5; 8 nucleotides agree with TRBD1. This CDR3 is built from 12 residues. CDR1 and CDR2 (germline): DFQATT, SNEGSKA (reference sequence). Trimming at V came to 6 bases and at J to 4 bases, leaving 4 bases not matched to a gene. The CDR3 loop is CSANDRGETQYF. DNA of the CDR3: TGCAGTGCCAACGACAGGGGAGAGACCCAGTACTTC.

This clonotype has ten or more counts. This sequence joins TRBV5-5 and TRBJ2-7; D remains ambiguous. V gave up 4 bases and J gave up 0 bases, with 14 bases separating them. The CDR3 loop spans 15 amino acids. Germline CDR1 reads SGHKS; CDR2 reads YYEKEE (reference sequence). For the CDR3, the DNA is TGTGCCAGCAGCCTCGGTTTGGGGATCTCCTACGAGCAGTACTTC. Amino acid sequence: CASSLGLGISYEQYF.

This clonotype was detected a few times. This sequence joins TRBV20-1 and TRBJ1-2; possible D gene TRBD1, 5 bases. Germline loops: CDR1 DFQATT, CDR2 SNEGSKA (reference sequence). Deletions cut 0 bases from V and 8 bases from J, with 19 bases between. This CDR3 contains 15 residues. The CDR3 sequence: CSARDRRGNSSGYTF. As DNA, the CDR3 is TGCAGTGCTAGAGATCGGAGGGGAAACTCTAGCGGCTACACCTTC.

This clonotype was detected many times. This chain uses TRBV6-1 with TRBJ2-7; D unclear. The CDR3 totals 14 residues. V lost 1 base and J lost 4, with 11 bases in between. In germline, CDR1 is MNHNS, CDR2 SASEGT. The CDR3 nucleotides are TGTGCCAGCAGTGAAGTGACCGACGGTTACGAGCAGTACTTC. Protein product: CASSEVTDGYEQYF.

The chain's CDR3 is CASSQGLAGVGETQYF. In DNA form, the CDR3 reads TGTGCCAGCAGTCAGGGACTAGCGGGAGTCGGAGAGACCCAGTACTTC. The V and J genes are TRBV2 and TRBJ2-5; 14 bases map to TRBD2. Germline V CDR1 and CDR2: SNHLY, FYNNEI. The CDR3 has 16 amino acids. Trimming at V came to 5 bases and at J to 4 bases, leaving 6 bases not matched to a gene.

The V gene is TRBV20-1, the J gene TRBJ2-7; tentatively, D is TRBD1 (5 bases). Germline V lookup: CDR1 DFQATT, CDR2 SNEGSKA (reference sequence). The germline V and J ends were trimmed by 6 bases and 5 bases, with 32 bases remaining between them. CDR3 length: 18 amino acids. The CDR3 DNA sequence: TGCAGTGCCACACATAACCAGGGTAGGTGGCAGCCGAATCACGAGCAGTACTTC. Translating it yields CSATHNQGRWQPNHEQYF.

There are a few counts of this clonotype. This chain links TRBV7-3 with TRBJ1-1; no definite D call. The V end lost 0 bases, the J end lost 0 bases, and 8 bases lay between the germline ends. The CDR3 covers 15 residues. Germline CDR1 SGHTA, CDR2 FQGTGA. DNA for the CDR3: TGTGCCAGCAGCTTAACCAGAGGGATGAACACTGAAGCTTTCTTT. Translating it yields CASSLTRGMNTEAFF.

This clonotype was observed at least ten times. As DNA, the CDR3 is TGTGCCACCAGTCCTAGCGGGGCCCAAGAGACCCAGTACTTC. Translating gives CATSPSGAQETQYF. V usage is TRBV7-2 and J usage is TRBJ2-5; 9 nucleotides match TRBD2. CDR1 and CDR2 (germline): SGHTA, FQGNSA. The CDR3 runs to 14 residues. The V gene end was trimmed by 10 bases and the J gene end by 1 base; junction bases not matched to a gene: 7. Full variable domain (outside the CDR3, taken from reference TRBV7-2 and TRBJ2-5): GAGVSQSPSNKVTEKGKDVELRCDPISGHTALYWYRQSLGQGLEFLIYFQGNSAPDKSGLPSDRFSAERTGGSVSTLTIQRTQQEDSAVYLCATSPSGAQETQYFGPGTRLLVL.

In its sample, this clonotype was seen many times. V and J are TRBV5-6 and TRBJ1-1, with a possible D match to TRBD1 (5 bases). The germline V gene has CDR1 SGHDT and CDR2 YYEEEE. CDR3 length: 18 residues. V lost 1 base to trimming and J lost 2 bases, with 21 bases between them. In nucleotides, the CDR3 is TGTGCCAGCAGCTTGTTTGGCGGATTATCAGGGATAAACACTGAAGCTTTCTTT. Residues: CASSLFGGLSGINTEAFF.

This clonotype was detected only a few times. The rearrangement joins TRBV5-4 to TRBJ2-3, with D possibly TRBD2 on 5 matching bases. CDR1 is SGHNT and CDR2 is YYREEE in the germline V gene (reference sequence). The CDR3 is made up of 15 amino acids. With 4 bases removed from V and 1 base from J, the gap between germline ends came to 13 bases. CDR3 sequence: CASSPGPGGTDTQYF. DNA of the CDR3: TGTGCCAGCAGCCCAGGCCCCGGGGGCACAGATACGCAGTATTTT.

This clonotype was seen ten or more times. The gene calls are TRBV29-1 and TRBJ2-2, with TRBD2 identical over 12 bases. V lost 2 bases, J lost 8 bases, and 3 bases stayed unmatched. This CDR3 comprises 14 residues. Germline CDR1 reads SQVTM; CDR2 reads ANQGSEA. DNA for the CDR3: TGCAGCGTTGAATCCCTAGCGGGAGGGGGGGAGCTGTTTTTT. Translating gives CSVESLAGGGELFF.

This clonotype was seen only a few times. The rearrangement links TRBV25-1 to TRBJ2-3; a possible D gene is TRBD2 (7 bases). From germline, CDR1 is MGHDK and CDR2 SYGVNS. Trimming cost V 3 bases and J 4 bases, with 11 bases left between them. The CDR3 has 14 amino acids. For the CDR3, the DNA is TGTGCCAGCAGTGAGGGGGGGCCCGCAGATACGCAGTATTTT. This sequence encodes CASSEGGPADTQYF.

At least ten counts were recorded for this clonotype. A junction boundary mismatches the germline segment, possibly from a read error. J is TRBJ1-2 and V is TRBV12-3 or TRBV12-4; 7 bases align to TRBD1. CDR3 length: 11 residues. This CDR3 is CASSSSDRPNF. CDR3 nucleotides: TGTGCCAGCAGTTCCTCGGACAGGCCCAACTTC.

This clonotype was counted at least ten times. The chain joins TRBV2 to TRBJ2-7, with D possibly TRBD1 on 6 matching bases. V lost 5 bases and J 3 bases, leaving 8 bases between the germline ends. The CDR3 has 12 amino acids. Germline V lookup: CDR1 SNHLY, CDR2 FYNNEI. The CDR3 nucleotides read TGTGCCAGCAGTATACAGGGCTACGAGCAGTACTTC. The encoded protein is CASSIQGYEQYF.

V usage is TRBV6-5 and J usage is TRBJ1-2; TRBD1 matches at 8 bases. The germline gives CDR1 MNHEY, CDR2 SVGAGI. The CDR3 has 13 residues. The trim removed 5 bases at V and 3 bases at J, leaving 2 bases unmatched. The CDR3 sequence: CASSQGADYGYTF. The CDR3 DNA reads as TGTGCCAGCAGTCAGGGGGCGGACTATGGCTACACCTTC.